One sample yielded the 28 T cell receptor beta chains listed below, sequenced in a study of identical twins' blood T cells. One entry per CDR3 protein results from TCRdb running MiXCR on the 5' RACE reads. Among about 370,000 distinct CDR3 sequences listed, roughly 31% were seen once. Sequenced input: PBMCs. These receptors all come from a woman aged 18-49 years in good health.

This clonotype occurred a few times. CDR3 sequence (DNA): TGTGCCAGCAGCTTCCGGGATCAGCCCCAGCATTTT. Protein product: CASSFRDQPQHF. The V and J genes are TRBV13 and TRBJ1-5, with D unclear. V was trimmed by 3 bases and J by 5 bases, leaving 5 bases between them. Germline loops: CDR1 PRHDT, CDR2 FYEKMQ (reference sequence). This CDR3 has 12 amino acids.

The chain couples TRBV12-5 to TRBJ1-5; 9 nucleotides agree with TRBD1. This CDR3 is built from 17 residues. Germline CDR1 LGHNT, CDR2 FRNRAP. The trim removed 1 base at V and 7 bases at J, leaving 11 bases unmatched. The CDR3 loop is CASGLGQTGGSQQPQHF. The CDR3 DNA follows: TGTGCTAGTGGTTTGGGCCAGACAGGGGGGTCACAACAGCCCCAGCATTTT.

This chain joins TRBV20-1 and TRBJ1-1, with D possibly TRBD1 on 5 matching bases. The CDR3 totals 14 residues. The V end was cut by 0 bases, the J end by 6 bases, with 14 bases between. From germline, CDR1 is DFQATT and CDR2 SNEGSKA (reference sequence). The CDR3 nucleotides are TGCAGTGCTAGAGATCCTAAAAAGGGGCCTGAAGCTTTCTTT. Residues: CSARDPKKGPEAFF.

V and J are TRBV6-5 and TRBJ2-7, with D possibly being TRBD2 (6 bases). Germline V gene sequence: CDR1 MNHEY, CDR2 SVGAGI. CDR3 length: 15 amino acids. V gave up 0 bases and J gave up 6 bases, with 15 bases separating them. CDR3 nucleotides: TGTGCCAGCAGTTACTCGAGGAGGGCGTCGTTCGAGCAGTACTTC. Amino acids: CASSYSRRASFEQYF.

The V gene is TRBV29-1, the J gene TRBJ1-2; D uncertain. Looked up from germline, CDR1 is SQVTM and CDR2 is ANQGSEA. This CDR3 region has 10 residues. V was cut by 4 bases and J by 8 bases, with 8 bases left in between. The chain's CDR3 is CSVVGPGYTF. CDR3 coding DNA: TGCAGCGTTGTCGGTCCGGGCTACACCTTC.

This clonotype was seen at least ten times. The CDR3 loop reads CASSQVLPGELFF. CDR3 nucleotides: TGCGCCAGCAGCCAAGTTTTGCCCGGGGAGCTGTTTTTT. J is TRBJ2-2 and V is TRBV4-3; D gene unclear. CDR3 size: 13 residues. Trimming stripped 1 base from V and 6 bases from J, with 6 bases between. Germline V gene sequence: CDR1 LGHNA, CDR2 YSLEER.

V and J are TRBV20-1 and TRBJ2-4; no clear D. The CDR3 has 11 amino acids. The ends were cut back, 5 bases at V and 1 base at J, with 3 bases in the middle. CDR1 and CDR2 (germline): DFQATT, SNEGSKA (reference sequence). Here the CDR3 reads CSARAKNIQYF. CDR3 nucleotide sequence: TGCAGTGCTCGGGCCAAAAACATTCAGTACTTC.

Details on this clonotype: A read error may explain this, as a much larger clone is one base away. The chain has TRBV18 and TRBJ2-2; TRBD1 aligns across 7 bases. Germline V gene data show CDR1 as KGHSH and CDR2 as LQKENI. This CDR3 is built from 15 residues. CDR3 nucleotide sequence: TGTGCCAGCCCACCAGGGACAGTGAACACCGGGGAGCTGTTTTTT. Translated: CASPPGTVNTGELFF.

The V and J genes are TRBV5-6 and TRBJ1-4, with D perhaps TRBD1 (5 bases). V lost 5 bases and J lost 6, with 14 bases in between. This CDR3 spans 14 amino acids. Germline CDR1 reads SGHDT; CDR2 reads YYEEEE. The CDR3, as DNA: TGTGCCAGCAGTCCGACAGTATTTGATGAAAAACTGTTTTTT. This translates into CASSPTVFDEKLFF.

V and J are TRBV10-2 and TRBJ2-1, with D tentatively TRBD1 or TRBD2 (6 bases each). The germline V gene has CDR1 WSHSY and CDR2 SAAADI. Trimming cost V 2 bases and J 6 bases, with 8 bases left between them. The CDR3 sequence is 13 residues long. CDR3 sequence: CASSERGLNEQFF. The CDR3 bases are TGCGCCAGCAGTGAGCGGGGGCTCAATGAGCAGTTCTTC.

With regard to this clonotype: Sequence at one end of the junction differs from germline and may be a read error. This sequence joins TRBV4-1 and TRBJ1-1; D is uncertain. The CDR3 sequence is 14 residues long. Per germline, CDR1 MGHRA and CDR2 YSYEKL. The CDR3 sequence: CAGSQLDGNTEAFF. The CDR3 DNA reads TGCGCCGGCAGCCAACTGGACGGGAACACTGAAGCTTTCTTT.

The chain has TRBV11-2 and TRBJ2-2, with no clear D. The germline V and J ends were trimmed by 3 bases and 0 bases, with 8 bases remaining between them. This CDR3 spans 15 amino acids. Germline assignment: CDR1 SGHAT and CDR2 FQNNGV. CDR3 sequence: CASSFKGTNTGELFF. DNA for the CDR3: TGTGCCAGCAGCTTTAAGGGAACGAACACCGGGGAGCTGTTTTTT. The variable domain in full, with the rest retrieved from reference TRBV11-2 and TRBJ2-2, is EAGVAQSPRYKIIEKRQSVAFWCNPISGHATLYWYQQILGQGPKLLIQFQNNGVVDDSQLPKDRFSAERLKGVDSTLKIQPAKLEDSAVYLCASSFKGTNTGELFFGEGSRLTVL.

For this clonotype: Possible read error: a much larger clone is one base away. The chain links TRBV29-1 to TRBJ1-2; 9 bases agree with TRBD1. V was pared by 6 bases and J by 7 bases, with 3 bases of the junction left unmatched. Germline loops: CDR1 SQVTM, CDR2 ANQGSEA. The length of the CDR3 is 11 residues. For the CDR3, the DNA is TGCAGCGTCGACAGGGGGTGTGGCTACACCTTC. Amino acid sequence: CSVDRGCGYTF.

This chain connects TRBV20-1 to TRBJ1-5, with D perhaps matching TRBD1 (5 bases). Germline CDR1 DFQATT, CDR2 SNEGSKA (reference sequence). The CDR3 covers 12 residues. In DNA, the CDR3 is TGCTCAGCCCGGGGCCGCGGGGAGCCCCAGCATTTT. Residues: CSARGRGEPQHF.

This clonotype was observed a handful of times. The V call is TRBV6-6, the J call TRBJ2-2; 8 bases are shared with TRBD1. The V gene's germline CDR1 is MNHNY and CDR2 SVGAGI (reference sequence). The CDR3 spans 17 residues. V trimming: 6 bases; J trimming: 1 base; junction bases outside the gene matches: 10. The chain's CDR3 is CASSPTGVAVNTGELFF. In DNA form, the CDR3 reads TGTGCCAGCAGCCCGACAGGGGTGGCCGTGAACACCGGGGAGCTGTTTTTT.

The chain couples TRBV28 to TRBJ1-4, with TRBD1 matching 9 bases. Losses at the gene ends were 5 bases for V and 5 bases for J; bases not matched to a gene: 9. Per the germline V gene, CDR1 is MDHEN and CDR2 is SYDVKM. The CDR3 loop spans 16 amino acids. CDR3 residues: CASSPLRTGENEKLFF. In nucleotides, the CDR3 is TGTGCCAGCAGTCCCCTCCGGACAGGGGAAAATGAAAAACTGTTTTTT.

The gene calls are TRBV10-2 and TRBJ2-2, with 12 bases aligning to TRBD2. CDR3 length: 14 amino acids. Per germline, CDR1 WSHSY and CDR2 SAAADI. With 6 bases clipped from V and 5 bases from J, the junction kept 1 base outside the gene matches. The CDR3 DNA reads as TGCGCCAGCAGACTAGCGGGAGGAACCGGGGAGCTGTTTTTT. It specifies CASRLAGGTGELFF.

The rearrangement links TRBV20-1 to TRBJ1-2; tentatively, D is TRBD1 (6 bases). Trimming removed 0 bases at V and 4 bases at J, with 9 bases between. CDR3 size: 13 residues. The germline gives CDR1 DFQATT, CDR2 SNEGSKA (reference sequence). CDR3 protein: CSAREQGFYGYTF. The CDR3 DNA sequence: TGCAGTGCTAGAGAACAGGGATTCTATGGCTACACCTTC.

Details on this clonotype: This could be a read error, since a much larger clone is one nucleotide away. V gene TRBV29-1 combines with J gene TRBJ1-5; D perhaps matches TRBD1 (6 bases). The CDR3 has 13 amino acids. The germline V gene encodes CDR1 SQVTM and CDR2 ANQGSEA. CDR3: CSVVWGPAQLQHF. Written as DNA, the CDR3 is TGCAGCGTTGTATGGGGGCCGGCGCAGCTCCAGCATTTT.

Many counts were recorded for this clonotype. The V and J genes are TRBV20-1 and TRBJ1-5, with D perhaps TRBD1 (6 bases). CDR1 is DFQATT and CDR2 is SNEGSKA in the germline V gene (reference sequence). V dropped 3 bases and J dropped 12 bases, with 15 bases sitting between them. This CDR3 has 12 residues. Written as DNA, the CDR3 is TGCAGTGCTAGCAACAGGGCAGGCAGCCAGCATTTT. As protein: CSASNRAGSQHF.

The chain couples TRBV7-2 to TRBJ1-1; 7 bases are shared with TRBD1. V lost 5 bases and J lost 7; bases outside the gene matches: 10. The V gene's germline CDR1 is SGHTA and CDR2 FQGNSA. CDR3 length: 14 amino acids. The DNA for the CDR3 is TGTGCCAGCAGCCGCACTCGGGACAGCTTTGAAGCTTTCTTT. Translation: CASSRTRDSFEAFF.

This clonotype occurred a few times. The chain carries TRBV7-2 and TRBJ2-4, with 7 bases matching TRBD1. CDR1 and CDR2 (germline): SGHTA, FQGNSA. CDR3 length: 13 residues. The junction had 4 bases not matched to a gene; V was cut back by 5 bases and J by 6 bases. CDR3 coding DNA: TGTGCCAGCAGCCCAGACAGGGCAAACATTCAGTACTTC. It is translated as CASSPDRANIQYF.

The chain recombines TRBV7-9 with TRBJ1-1; D unresolved. Germline V gives CDR1 SEHNR, CDR2 FQNEAQ (reference sequence). This CDR3 comprises 12 residues. The V end lost 8 bases, the J end lost 5 bases, and 12 bases lay between the germline ends. The CDR3 loop is CASGSDRTEAFF. CDR3 nucleotide sequence: TGTGCCAGCGGCTCCGACCGGACTGAAGCTTTCTTT. Full variable domain (missing parts from reference TRBV7-9 and TRBJ1-1): DTGVSQNPRHKITKRGQNVTFRCDPISEHNRLYWYRQTLGQGPEFLTYFQNEAQLEKSRLLSDRFSAERPKGSFSTLEIQRTEQGDSAMYLCASGSDRTEAFFGQGTRLTVV.

Only a few counts were recorded for this clonotype. This sequence joins TRBV6-2 or TRBV6-3 and TRBJ2-2, with TRBD1 matching over 8 bases. The CDR3 totals 19 residues. Losses at the gene ends were 3 bases for V and 0 bases for J; bases not matched to a gene: 12. Germline CDR1 is MNHEY and CDR2 is SVGEGT. The CDR3 sequence: CASSYTVTGTGPNTGELFF. The CDR3, as DNA: TGTGCCAGCAGTTATACCGTAACCGGGACAGGCCCGAACACCGGGGAGCTGTTTTTT.

The chain recombines TRBV5-1 with TRBJ1-1; D gene uncertain. This CDR3 is built from 15 residues. V was trimmed by 5 bases and J by 0 bases, leaving 14 bases between them. Germline CDR1 and CDR2: SGHRS and YFSETQ. CDR3: CASSYEGRVNTEAFF. CDR3 DNA: TGCGCCAGCAGTTACGAAGGCAGAGTGAACACTGAAGCTTTCTTT.

The V and J genes are TRBV10-3 and TRBJ2-3; D may be TRBD1 or TRBD2 (5 bases each). CDR3 length equals 13 residues. V shed 6 bases and J shed 2 bases, with 9 bases lying between them. The V gene's germline CDR1 is ENHRY and CDR2 SYGVKD. The CDR3 coding sequence is TGTGCCATCAGACGGGACGACACAGATACGCAGTATTTT. This sequence encodes CAIRRDDTDTQYF.

The chain uses TRBV7-8 and TRBJ2-3; D is possibly TRBD2 (5 bases). This CDR3 has 14 residues. Germline CDR1 and CDR2: SGHVS and FQNEAQ. The germline V and J ends were trimmed by 0 bases and 8 bases, with 12 bases remaining between them. The CDR3 reads CASSLAGSEGTQYF. CDR3 bases: TGTGCCAGCAGCTTAGCGGGAAGCGAGGGTACGCAGTATTTT.

This chain links TRBV4-1 with TRBJ1-1; D may be TRBD1 (5 bases). The length of the CDR3 is 14 residues. Germline V gene sequence: CDR1 MGHRA, CDR2 YSYEKL. Trimming cost V 8 bases and J 2 bases, with 15 bases left between them. Here the CDR3 reads CASREVGENTEAFF. The CDR3 region has the DNA TGCGCCAGCCGTGAGGTAGGGGAAAACACTGAAGCTTTCTTT.